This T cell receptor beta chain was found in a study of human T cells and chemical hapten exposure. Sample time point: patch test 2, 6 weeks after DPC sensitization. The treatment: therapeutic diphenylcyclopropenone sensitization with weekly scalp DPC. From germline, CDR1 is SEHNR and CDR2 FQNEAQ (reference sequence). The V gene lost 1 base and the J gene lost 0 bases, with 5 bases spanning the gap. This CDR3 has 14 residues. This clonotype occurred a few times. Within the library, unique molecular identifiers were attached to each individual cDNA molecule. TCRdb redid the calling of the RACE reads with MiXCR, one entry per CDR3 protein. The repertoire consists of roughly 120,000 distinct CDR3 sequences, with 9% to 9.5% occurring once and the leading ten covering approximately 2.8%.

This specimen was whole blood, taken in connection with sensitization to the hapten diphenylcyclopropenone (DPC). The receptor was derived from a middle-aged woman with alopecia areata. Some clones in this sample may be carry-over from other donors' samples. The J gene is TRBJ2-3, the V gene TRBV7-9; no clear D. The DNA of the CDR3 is TGTGCCAGCAGCTTAGGCCGCAGCACAGATACGCAGTATTTT. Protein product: CASSLGRSTDTQYF.